This T cell receptor (beta chain) comes out of a study of regulatory T cells in long-lasting Graves disease. CDR3 length: 16 amino acids. The V gene lost 1 base and the J gene lost 4 bases, with 15 bases spanning the gap. Construction of the TCR beta libraries employed iRepertoire HTBI primers in conjunction with Arm-PCR of CDR3 regions. One entry per CDR3 protein results from TCRdb running MiXCR on the multiplex PCR reads. The data hold 350,000 to 450,000 distinct CDR3 sequences, with roughly 24% observed a single time. The time point: persistent/refractory GD, antithyroid drugs over 5 years with positive TRAb. From PBMCs, RNA was extracted and then used to make the TCR library. In this sample, this clonotype turned up a few times.

This receptor was identified in a woman between 40 and 55 years old with Graves disease. Material: peripheral blood mononuclear cells (PBMCs), obtained when the disease was refractory, from a patient treated with antithyroid drugs. This chain connects TRBV12-3 or TRBV12-4 to TRBJ2-3; perhaps TRBD1 as D (5 bases). The chain's CDR3 is CASSLGSVGLPDTQYF. The CDR3 nucleotides are TGTGCCAGCAGTTTAGGGTCGGTGGGGCTCCCAGATACGCAGTATTTT.